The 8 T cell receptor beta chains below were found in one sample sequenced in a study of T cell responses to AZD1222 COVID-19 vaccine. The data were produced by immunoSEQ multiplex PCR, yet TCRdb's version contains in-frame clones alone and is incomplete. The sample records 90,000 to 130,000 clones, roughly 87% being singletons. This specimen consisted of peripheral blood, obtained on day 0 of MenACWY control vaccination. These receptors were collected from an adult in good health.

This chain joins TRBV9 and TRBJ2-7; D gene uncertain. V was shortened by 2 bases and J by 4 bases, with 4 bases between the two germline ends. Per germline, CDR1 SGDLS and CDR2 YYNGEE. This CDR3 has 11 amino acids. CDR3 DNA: TGTGCCAGCAGCGTTTTGTACGAGCAGTACTTC. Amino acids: CASSVLYEQYF.

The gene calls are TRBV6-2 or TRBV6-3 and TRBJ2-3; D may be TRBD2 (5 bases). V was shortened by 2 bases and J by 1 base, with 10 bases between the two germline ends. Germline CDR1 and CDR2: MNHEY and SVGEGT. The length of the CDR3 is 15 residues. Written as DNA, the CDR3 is TGTGCCAGCAGTTACGACTACTTTGGCACAGATACGCAGTATTTT. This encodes CASSYDYFGTDTQYF.

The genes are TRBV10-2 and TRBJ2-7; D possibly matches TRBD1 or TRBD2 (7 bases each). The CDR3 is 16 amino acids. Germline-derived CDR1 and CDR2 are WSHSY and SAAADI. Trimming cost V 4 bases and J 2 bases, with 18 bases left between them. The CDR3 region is CASSGPTGTNTYEQYF. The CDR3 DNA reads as TGCGCCAGCAGTGGCCCGACAGGGACTAATACCTACGAGCAGTACTTC.

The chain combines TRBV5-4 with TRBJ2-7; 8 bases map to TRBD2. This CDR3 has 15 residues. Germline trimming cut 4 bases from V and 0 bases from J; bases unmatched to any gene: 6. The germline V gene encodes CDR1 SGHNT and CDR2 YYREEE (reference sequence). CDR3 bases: TGTGCCAGCAGCCAGAGCGCGGGGGGCTCCTACGAGCAGTACTTC. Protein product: CASSQSAGGSYEQYF.

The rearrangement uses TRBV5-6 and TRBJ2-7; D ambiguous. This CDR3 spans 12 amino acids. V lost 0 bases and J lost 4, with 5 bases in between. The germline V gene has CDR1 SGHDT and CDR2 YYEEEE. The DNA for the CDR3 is TGTGCCAGCAGCTTGGATCGTTACGAGCAGTACTTC. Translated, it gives CASSLDRYEQYF.

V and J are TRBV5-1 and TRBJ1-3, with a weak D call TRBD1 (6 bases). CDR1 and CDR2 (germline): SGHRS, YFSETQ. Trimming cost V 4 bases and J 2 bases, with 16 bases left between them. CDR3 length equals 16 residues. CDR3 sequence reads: CASSVDLTGTGNTIYF. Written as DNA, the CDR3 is TGCGCCAGCAGCGTAGACCTTACAGGGACTGGAAACACCATATATTTT.

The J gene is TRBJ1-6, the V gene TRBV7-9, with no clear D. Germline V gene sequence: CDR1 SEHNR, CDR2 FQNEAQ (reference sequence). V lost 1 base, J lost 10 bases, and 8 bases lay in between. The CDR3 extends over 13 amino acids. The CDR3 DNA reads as TGTGCCAGCAGCTTAGGTTGGGAATCACCCCTCCACTTT. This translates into CASSLGWESPLHF.

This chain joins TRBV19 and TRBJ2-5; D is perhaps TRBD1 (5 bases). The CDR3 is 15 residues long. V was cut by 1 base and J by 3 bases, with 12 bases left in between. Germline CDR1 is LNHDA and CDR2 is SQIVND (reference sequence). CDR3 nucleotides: TGTGCCAGTAGTATAGGTGGGGCTGGCGAAGAGACCCAGTACTTC. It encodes CASSIGGAGEETQYF.